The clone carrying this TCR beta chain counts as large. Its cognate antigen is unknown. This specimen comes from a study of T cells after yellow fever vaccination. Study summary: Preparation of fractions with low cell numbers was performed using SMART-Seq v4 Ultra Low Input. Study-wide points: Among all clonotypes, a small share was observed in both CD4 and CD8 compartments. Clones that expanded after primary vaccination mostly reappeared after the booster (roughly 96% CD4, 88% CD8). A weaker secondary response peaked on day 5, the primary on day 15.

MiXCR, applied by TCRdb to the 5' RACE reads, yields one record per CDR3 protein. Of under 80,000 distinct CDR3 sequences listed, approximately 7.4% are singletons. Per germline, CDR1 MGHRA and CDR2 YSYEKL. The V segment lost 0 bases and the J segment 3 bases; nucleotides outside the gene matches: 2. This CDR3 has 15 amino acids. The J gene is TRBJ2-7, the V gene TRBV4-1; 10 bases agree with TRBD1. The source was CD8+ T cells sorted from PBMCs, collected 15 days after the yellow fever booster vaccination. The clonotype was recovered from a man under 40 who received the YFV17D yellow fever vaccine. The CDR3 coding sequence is TGCGCCAGCAGCCAAGAAGGGACAGGGGTCTACGAGCAGTACTTC. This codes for CASSQEGTGVYEQYF.